This TCR beta chain was sequenced in a study of identical twins. Study observations and caveats: Interpretation of the results relied on cross-sectional statistical analysis and not on following the same donors. Excess sharing by twins proved weaker in beta out-of-frame sequences.

This clonotype was observed at least ten times. The target antigen is unknown. TCRdb ran MiXCR on the 5' RACE reads and lists one entry per CDR3 protein. The repertoire consists of under 400,000 distinct CDR3 sequences, with approximately 8.8% occurring once and the leading ten covering about 9.1%. Germline V CDR1 and CDR2: SGHKS, YYEKEE (reference sequence). V was pared by 5 bases and J by 4 bases, with 11 bases of the junction left unmatched. There are 16 residues in the CDR3. This TCR came from a woman aged 50 to 60 in good health. Material for sequencing was naive T cells sorted from blood. This sequence joins TRBV5-5 and TRBJ2-3; TRBD1 matches at 9 bases. CDR3 sequence (DNA): TGTGCCAGCAGTGTGATTCCGGGACAGGGCCCAGATACGCAGTATTTT. Translating it yields CASSVIPGQGPDTQYF.